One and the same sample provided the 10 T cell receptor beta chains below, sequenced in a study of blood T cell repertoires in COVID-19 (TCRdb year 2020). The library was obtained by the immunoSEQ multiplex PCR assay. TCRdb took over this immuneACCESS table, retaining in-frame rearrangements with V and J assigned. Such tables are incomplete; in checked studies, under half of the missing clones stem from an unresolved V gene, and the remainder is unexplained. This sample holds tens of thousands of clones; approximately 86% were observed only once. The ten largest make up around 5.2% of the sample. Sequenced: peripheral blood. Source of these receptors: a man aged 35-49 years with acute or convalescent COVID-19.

The CDR3 spells CASSRTDSGNTIYF. The CDR3 DNA is TGTGCCAGCAGTCGGACAGACTCTGGAAACACCATATATTTT. V usage is TRBV3-1 (or the pseudogene TRBV3-2) and J usage is TRBJ1-3; D might be TRBD1 (6 bases). The V and J ends lost 6 bases and 0 bases respectively, with 9 bases between them. Per the germline V gene, CDR1 is LGHDT and CDR2 is YNNKEL (reference sequence). The CDR3 sequence is 14 residues long.

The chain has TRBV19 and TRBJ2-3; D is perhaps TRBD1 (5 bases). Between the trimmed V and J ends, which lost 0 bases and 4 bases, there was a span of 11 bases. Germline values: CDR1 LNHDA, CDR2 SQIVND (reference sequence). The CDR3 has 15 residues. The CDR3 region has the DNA TGTGCCAGTAGTATAGATCGGGCGACAGCAGATACGCAGTATTTT. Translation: CASSIDRATADTQYF.

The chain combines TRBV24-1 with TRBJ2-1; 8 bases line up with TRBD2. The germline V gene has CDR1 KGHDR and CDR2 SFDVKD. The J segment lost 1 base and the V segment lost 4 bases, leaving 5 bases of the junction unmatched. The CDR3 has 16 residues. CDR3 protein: CATSESGGRSYNEQFF. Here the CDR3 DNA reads TGTGCCACCAGTGAGTCGGGAGGGAGGTCCTACAATGAGCAGTTCTTC.

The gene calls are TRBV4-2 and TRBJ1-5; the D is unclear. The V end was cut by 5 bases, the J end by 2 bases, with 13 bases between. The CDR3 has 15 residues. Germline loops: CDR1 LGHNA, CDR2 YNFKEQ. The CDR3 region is CASSITVGGNQPQHF. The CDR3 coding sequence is TGTGCCAGCAGCATCACCGTGGGAGGCAATCAGCCCCAGCATTTT.

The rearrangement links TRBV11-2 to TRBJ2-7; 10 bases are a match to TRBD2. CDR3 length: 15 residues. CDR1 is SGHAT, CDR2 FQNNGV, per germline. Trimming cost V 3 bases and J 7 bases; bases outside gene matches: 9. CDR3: CASSLERGGRGEQYF. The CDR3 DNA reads TGTGCCAGCAGCTTGGAGCGGGGGGGCCGAGGAGAGCAGTACTTC. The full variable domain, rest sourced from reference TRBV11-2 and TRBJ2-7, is EAGVAQSPRYKIIEKRQSVAFWCNPISGHATLYWYQQILGQGPKLLIQFQNNGVVDDSQLPKDRFSAERLKGVDSTLKIQPAKLEDSAVYLCASSLERGGRGEQYFGPGTRLTVT.

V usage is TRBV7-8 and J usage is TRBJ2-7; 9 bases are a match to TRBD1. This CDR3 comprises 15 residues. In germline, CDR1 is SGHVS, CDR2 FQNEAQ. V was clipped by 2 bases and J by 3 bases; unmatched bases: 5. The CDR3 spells CASSLRTGVLYEQYF. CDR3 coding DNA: TGTGCCAGCAGCTTAAGGACAGGGGTCCTCTACGAGCAGTACTTC.

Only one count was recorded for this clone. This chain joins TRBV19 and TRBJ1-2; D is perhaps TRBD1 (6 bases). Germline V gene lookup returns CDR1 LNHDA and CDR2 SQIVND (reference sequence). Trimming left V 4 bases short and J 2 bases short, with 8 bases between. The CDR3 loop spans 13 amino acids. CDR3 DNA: TGTGCCAGTAGTAGGACAGAGAACTATGGCTACACCTTC. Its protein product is CASSRTENYGYTF.

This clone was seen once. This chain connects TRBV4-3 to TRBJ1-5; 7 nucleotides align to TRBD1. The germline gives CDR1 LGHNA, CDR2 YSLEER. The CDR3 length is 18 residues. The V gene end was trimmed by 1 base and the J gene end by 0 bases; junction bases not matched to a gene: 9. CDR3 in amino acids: CASSQVWAGGYSNQPQHF. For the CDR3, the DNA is TGCGCCAGCAGCCAAGTATGGGCAGGGGGATATAGCAATCAGCCCCAGCATTTT.

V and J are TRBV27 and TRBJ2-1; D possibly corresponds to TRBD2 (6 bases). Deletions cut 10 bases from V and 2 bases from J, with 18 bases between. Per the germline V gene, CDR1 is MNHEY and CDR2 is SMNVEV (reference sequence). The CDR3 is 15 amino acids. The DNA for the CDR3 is TGTGCCACCCTCCTCTCGGGAGTGGCCTACAATGAGCAGTTCTTC. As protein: CATLLSGVAYNEQFF.

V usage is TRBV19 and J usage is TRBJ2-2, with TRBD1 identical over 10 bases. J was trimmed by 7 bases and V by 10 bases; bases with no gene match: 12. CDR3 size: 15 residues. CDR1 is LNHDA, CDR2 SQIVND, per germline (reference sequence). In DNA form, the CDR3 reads TGTGCCACCGAGAGACAGGGGGCGTCGGGCGGGGAGCTGTTTTTT. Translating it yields CATERQGASGGELFF.